This T cell receptor beta chain appears in the sequencing data of a study of response to subunit inactivated influenza vaccine. Findings and limits, study-wide: Authors suggested few new T cells are recruited by each seasonal influenza vaccination.

Germline V lookup: CDR1 DFQATT, CDR2 SNEGSKA (reference sequence). Trimming took off 8 bases at V and 7 bases at J, with 15 bases between the two ends. CDR3 length equals 11 residues. Remarks on this clonotype: Its target is not known.

One entry per CDR3 protein, called by TCRdb with MiXCR from the RT-PCR reads. The sample lists about 700,000 distinct CDR3 sequences, about 14% occurring once. The clonotype originates from a man aged 50-59 years who received an inactivated influenza vaccine. The sequencing used PBMCs from blood, collected 14 to 15 days before vaccination. The rearrangement links TRBV20-1 to TRBJ2-7; tentatively, D is TRBD2 (6 bases). The CDR3 protein is CSPGVDNEQYF. The CDR3, as DNA: TGCAGTCCGGGGGTGGATAATGAGCAGTACTTC.